The entry below describes one TCR beta chain. The CDR3 has 14 amino acids. V was pared by 3 bases and J by 3 bases, with 11 bases between. Germline lookup yields CDR1 SGDLS and CDR2 YYNGEE. This entry comes from a study of radiation and T cells in renal cell carcinoma. Assay: immunoSEQ multiplex PCR; the TCRdb copy retains only in-frame clones and omits some. There are more than 120,000 clones in the sample; around nine tenths occur only once, and less than 20% lies in the top ten. Time point defined: blood 4 weeks post-SBRT, at nephrectomy. The treatment: 15 Gy SBRT to primary tumor, nephrectomy 4 weeks later. Nephrectomy followed 15 Gy stereotactic body radiation by 4 weeks. Clear cell pathology was present in this patient's renal cell carcinoma.

Sequenced material: blood, taken from a patient whose treatment included radiotherapy and nephrectomy. The clonotype originates from a woman aged 45-59 years with renal cell carcinoma. The chain uses TRBV9 and TRBJ2-3, with a tentative D call TRBD2 (5 bases). The CDR3 DNA reads as TGTGCCAGCAGCGCGAAAGAGGGTACAGATACGCAGTATTTT. Residues: CASSAKEGTDTQYF.